This T cell receptor beta chain stems from a study of blood T cell repertoires in COVID-19. CDR3 length: 15 residues. Germline CDR1 is MNHEY and CDR2 is SVGAGI. Trimming removed 0 bases at V and 5 bases at J, with 11 bases between. This clone was picked up one time. Clones were sequenced by immunoSEQ multiplex PCR, and TCRdb holds only the in-frame ones, with some missing. The data contain fewer than 300,000 clones, around 89% of them singletons. Material for sequencing was peripheral blood. This clonotype was obtained from a man aged 25 to 45 with acute or convalescent COVID-19. This sequence joins TRBV6-5 and TRBJ1-5, with D unclear. CDR3 DNA: TGTGCCAGCAGTTACTCAGGCTTGGGAGATCAGCCCCAGCATTTT. Its translation: CASSYSGLGDQPQHF.